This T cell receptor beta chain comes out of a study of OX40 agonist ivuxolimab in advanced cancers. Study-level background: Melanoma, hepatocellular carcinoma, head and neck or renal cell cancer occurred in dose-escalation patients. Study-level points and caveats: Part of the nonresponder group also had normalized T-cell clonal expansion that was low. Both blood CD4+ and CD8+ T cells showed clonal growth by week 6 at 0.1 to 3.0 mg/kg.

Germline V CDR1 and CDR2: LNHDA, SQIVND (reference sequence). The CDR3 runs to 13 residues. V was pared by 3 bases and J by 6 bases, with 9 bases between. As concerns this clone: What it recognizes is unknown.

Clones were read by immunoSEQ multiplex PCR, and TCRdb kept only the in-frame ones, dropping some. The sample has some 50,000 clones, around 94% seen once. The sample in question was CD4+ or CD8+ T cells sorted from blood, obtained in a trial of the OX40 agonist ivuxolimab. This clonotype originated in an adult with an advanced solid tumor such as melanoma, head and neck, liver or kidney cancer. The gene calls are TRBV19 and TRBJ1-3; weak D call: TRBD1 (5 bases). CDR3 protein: CASSIGGANTIYF. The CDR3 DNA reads TGTGCCAGTAGTATCGGGGGTGCAAACACCATATATTTT.